A few counts support the clone carrying this T cell receptor beta chain. TCRdb re-called the RT-PCR reads through MiXCR, storing one row per CDR3 protein. The profile shows just under 250,000 distinct CDR3 sequences, roughly an eighth of them singletons. The sample originates from a study of response to subunit inactivated influenza vaccine. From germline, CDR1 is SEHNR and CDR2 FQNEAQ (reference sequence). The CDR3 sequence is 17 residues long. Trimming removed 2 bases at V and 2 bases at J, with 15 bases between. The receptor comes from a man aged 45-65 years who received an inactivated influenza vaccine. The chain is built from TRBV7-9 and TRBJ2-2; TRBD2 is a possible D gene (6 bases). Sequencing used non-naive T cells sorted from PBMCs, obtained around 14 days before vaccination. In nucleotides, the CDR3 is TGTGCCAGCAGCTTAAGCCGGCTAGCGCTAAACACCGGGGAGCTGTTTTTT. It translates to CASSLSRLALNTGELFF.